The next 30 T cell receptor beta chains were all read from a single sample in a study of cytomegalovirus exposure and HLA in healthy donors. PCR was performed using 60 Vbeta and 13 Jbeta primers. The repertoire was sequenced with immunoSEQ multiplex PCR; TCRdb's copy has only in-frame clones and lacks some. The sample lists 100,000 or so clones; approximately 77% were seen once. Source material: PBMCs. The origin of the receptors is a woman aged 40 to 50 in good health and CMV-seronegative.

The genes are TRBV7-9 and TRBJ2-1, with 7 bases lining up with TRBD2. Germline CDR1 is SEHNR and CDR2 is FQNEAQ (reference sequence). The CDR3 contains 13 residues. V trimming: 7 bases; J trimming: 8 bases; junction bases outside the gene matches: 8. CDR3 amino acids: CASISGVEDEQFF. CDR3 bases: TGTGCCAGCATCAGCGGGGTCGAGGATGAGCAGTTCTTC.

The chain combines TRBV6-1 with TRBJ1-5; possibly TRBD1 for D (5 bases). The V gene lost 6 bases and the J gene lost 6 bases, with 12 bases spanning the gap. The germline V gene has CDR1 MNHNS and CDR2 SASEGT. This CDR3 region has 13 residues. The CDR3 protein is CASSDSPSQPQHF. The CDR3 DNA follows: TGTGCCAGCAGCGACAGCCCCTCTCAGCCCCAGCATTTT.

The V gene is TRBV4-2, the J gene TRBJ1-1; D possibly corresponds to TRBD1 (6 bases). The CDR3 has 17 residues. Per germline, CDR1 LGHNA and CDR2 YNFKEQ. The V end lost 1 base, the J end lost 0 bases, and 15 bases lay between the germline ends. The CDR3 region has the DNA TGTGCCAGCAGCCAAGTCGGACAGAGTAACATGAACACTGAAGCTTTCTTT. Protein product: CASSQVGQSNMNTEAFF.

The V call is TRBV29-1, the J call TRBJ1-1; perhaps TRBD1 as D (5 bases). V was pared by 3 bases and J by 4 bases, with 9 bases between. The CDR3 is made up of 12 amino acids. Germline V gives CDR1 SQVTM, CDR2 ANQGSEA. CDR3 sequence reads: CSVEGGGTEAFF. For the CDR3, the DNA is TGCAGCGTTGAGGGGGGGGGCACTGAAGCTTTCTTT.

Here the CDR3 reads CASSQVLQGVLGSPLHF. DNA for the CDR3: TGCGCCAGCAGCCAGGTTTTACAGGGGGTACTGGGTTCACCCCTCCACTTT. This chain joins TRBV4-1 and TRBJ1-6; 8 nucleotides agree with TRBD1. The CDR3 totals 17 residues. J was trimmed by 9 bases and V by 3 bases; bases with no gene match: 13. The germline V gene has CDR1 MGHRA and CDR2 YSYEKL.

This chain links TRBV6-6 with TRBJ2-7, with TRBD1 matching 10 bases. Trimming removed 7 bases from V and 4 bases from J; junction bases left unmatched: 7. This CDR3 contains 14 residues. Germline V gene lookup returns CDR1 MNHNY and CDR2 SVGAGI (reference sequence). CDR3 loop: CASKTDRGVYEQYF. Here the CDR3 DNA reads TGTGCCAGCAAAACGGACAGGGGGGTTTACGAGCAGTACTTC.

A few counts support this clone. The J gene is TRBJ2-3, the V gene TRBV4-3; TRBD1 matches at 9 bases. J was trimmed by 3 bases and V by 2 bases; bases with no gene match: 6. This CDR3 region has 16 residues. The germline gives CDR1 LGHNA, CDR2 YSLEER. DNA for the CDR3: TGCGCCAGCAGCCAACGGGGACAGGGAGTGACAGATACGCAGTATTTT. Its protein product is CASSQRGQGVTDTQYF.

The J gene is TRBJ1-1, the V gene TRBV2; D is ambiguous. Trimming stripped 5 bases from V and 2 bases from J, with 12 bases between. CDR3 length equals 14 residues. Germline CDR1 reads SNHLY; CDR2 reads FYNNEI. Here the CDR3 reads CASSPGNRNTEAFF. In DNA form, the CDR3 reads TGTGCCAGCAGTCCGGGGAACAGAAACACTGAAGCTTTCTTT.

Only a few counts were recorded for this clone. The V and J genes are TRBV30 and TRBJ1-1; D is possibly TRBD1 (5 bases). The CDR3 runs 14 residues. The germline gives CDR1 GTSNPN, CDR2 SVGIG (reference sequence). V was clipped by 8 bases and J by 3 bases, with 19 bases between them. The CDR3 reads CAGTTPGKYTEAFF. For the CDR3, the DNA is TGTGCCGGGACGACACCCGGCAAGTACACTGAAGCTTTCTTT.

Only a few counts were recorded for this clone. In DNA, the CDR3 is TGTGCCAGCAGTTTTAGAGACAGCTTATACTATGGCTACACCTTC. Translated, it gives CASSFRDSLYYGYTF. This rearrangement joins TRBV6-5 to TRBJ1-2; tentatively, D is TRBD1 (5 bases). Germline V gives CDR1 MNHEY, CDR2 SVGAGI. The V end was cut by 4 bases, the J end by 3 bases, with 15 bases between. This CDR3 has 15 residues.

The chain carries TRBV6-5 and TRBJ1-1; 8 bases align to TRBD1. Germline V gene data show CDR1 as MNHEY and CDR2 as SVGAGI. V was clipped by 6 bases and J by 5 bases; unmatched bases: 11. There are 15 residues in the CDR3. The CDR3 region has the DNA TGTGCCAGCAGACCCCACTCGGACAGGGATACTGAAGCTTTCTTT. Its translation: CASRPHSDRDTEAFF.

The chain employs TRBV6-5 and TRBJ2-2, with D uncertain. Germline loops: CDR1 MNHEY, CDR2 SVGAGI. This CDR3 is built from 16 residues. Trimming stripped 0 bases from V and 6 bases from J, with 14 bases between. The CDR3 DNA reads TGTGCCAGCAGTTACTCGAAACTGCTAACGGCCGGGGAGCTGTTTTTT. It translates to CASSYSKLLTAGELFF.

The chain joins TRBV5-1 to TRBJ1-2; 8 nucleotides match TRBD1. The CDR3 runs to 15 residues. V lost 4 bases and J lost 7; bases outside the gene matches: 12. In germline, CDR1 is SGHRS, CDR2 YFSETQ. Here the CDR3 DNA reads TGCGCCAGCAGCCCTCCCCCAGGGGGCAACGGTGGCTACACCTTC. Its translation: CASSPPPGGNGGYTF.

The chain has TRBV7-6 and TRBJ2-6; D not certain. This CDR3 is 15 amino acids long. V lost 5 bases and J 4 bases, leaving 12 bases between the germline ends. Per germline, CDR1 SGHVS and CDR2 FNYEAQ. The CDR3 nucleotides are TGTGCCAGCAGCGCAGGTCCGACCGGGGCCAACGTCCTGACTTTC. Protein product: CASSAGPTGANVLTF.

DNA for the CDR3: TGTGCCAGCAAGAACGGGGACACCGGGGAGCTGTTTTTT. Its protein product is CASKNGDTGELFF. The gene calls are TRBV4-2 and TRBJ2-2; tentative D call: TRBD2 (5 bases). Trimming left V 7 bases short and J 3 bases short, with 9 bases between. The V gene's germline CDR1 is LGHNA and CDR2 YNFKEQ. The CDR3 has 13 residues.

CDR3: CASSHLTSTYNEQFF. For the CDR3, the DNA is TGCGCCAGCAGCCACCTGACTAGCACGTACAATGAGCAGTTCTTC. This sequence joins TRBV4-1 and TRBJ2-1, with 7 bases that match TRBD2. V gave up 3 bases and J gave up 4 bases; unmatched junction bases: 6. The germline V gene encodes CDR1 MGHRA and CDR2 YSYEKL. The CDR3 loop spans 15 amino acids.

This clone turned up a few times. The rearrangement joins TRBV10-3 to TRBJ2-5; 9 positions agree with TRBD2. The CDR3 covers 13 residues. The V and J ends lost 4 bases and 5 bases, in that order; junction bases with no gene match: 2. The germline V gene has CDR1 ENHRY and CDR2 SYGVKD. CDR3 in amino acids: CAISGGGVETQYF. CDR3 sequence (DNA): TGTGCCATCAGTGGCGGGGGGGTCGAGACCCAGTACTTC.

This chain joins TRBV6-5 and TRBJ1-2; no definite D call. The CDR3 is 14 residues long. Germline V lookup: CDR1 MNHEY, CDR2 SVGAGI. The germline V and J ends were trimmed by 0 bases and 8 bases, with 13 bases remaining between them. CDR3 DNA sequence: TGTGCCAGCAGTTACTCGAGCGATCATGAGGGCTACACCTTC. Protein sequence: CASSYSSDHEGYTF.

The genes are TRBV30 and TRBJ1-1, with D tentatively TRBD1 (5 bases). Germline-derived CDR1 and CDR2 are GTSNPN and SVGIG (reference sequence). Between the trimmed V and J ends, which lost 2 bases and 4 bases, there was a span of 14 bases. This CDR3 has 14 residues. CDR3 protein: CAWSSGGGSTEAFF. The CDR3 DNA sequence: TGTGCCTGGAGTTCGGGGGGAGGGAGCACTGAAGCTTTCTTT.

The chain combines TRBV13 with TRBJ1-4, with D possibly matching TRBD1 (5 bases). The V gene's germline CDR1 is PRHDT and CDR2 FYEKMQ (reference sequence). V lost 5 bases to trimming and J lost 3 bases, with 19 bases between them. The CDR3 extends over 17 amino acids. DNA of the CDR3: TGTGCCAGCAGCATTCTCTTTACAGGCGGATCTAATGAAAAACTGTTTTTT. It specifies CASSILFTGGSNEKLFF.

This clone has more than one count but fewer than ten. This chain links TRBV7-9 with TRBJ1-4; TRBD1 matches 8 bases. The germline V gene has CDR1 SEHNR and CDR2 FQNEAQ (reference sequence). The CDR3 length is 14 residues. The J segment lost 7 bases and the V segment lost 5 bases, leaving 6 bases of the junction unmatched. The CDR3 reads CASSPGQGGEKLFF. CDR3 DNA: TGTGCCAGCAGCCCCGGACAGGGCGGTGAAAAACTGTTTTTT. Using reference TRBV7-9 and TRBJ1-4 for the parts outside the CDR3, the full variable domain is DTGVSQNPRHKITKRGQNVTFRCDPISEHNRLYWYRQTLGQGPEFLTYFQNEAQLEKSRLLSDRFSAERPKGSFSTLEIQRTEQGDSAMYLCASSPGQGGEKLFFGSGTQLSVL.

The chain links TRBV6-6 to TRBJ1-3; 8 nucleotides align to TRBD1. Germline V gene sequence: CDR1 MNHNY, CDR2 SVGAGI (reference sequence). J lost 1 base, V lost 2 bases, and 4 bases had no gene match. This CDR3 contains 16 residues. The CDR3 protein is CASSYGTGSSGNTIYF. The CDR3 DNA reads TGTGCCAGCAGTTACGGGACAGGTAGTTCTGGAAACACCATATATTTT.

This clone came up once. The chain recombines TRBV7-9 with TRBJ1-1; 7 positions agree with TRBD1. V was clipped by 4 bases and J by 4 bases; unmatched bases: 6. This CDR3 has 14 amino acids. Germline-derived CDR1 and CDR2 are SEHNR and FQNEAQ (reference sequence). CDR3 nucleotides: TGTGCCAGCAGCTCGACAGGGCAGGGCACTGAAGCTTTCTTT. Encoded protein: CASSSTGQGTEAFF.

The chain combines TRBV27 with TRBJ2-5; the D is unclear. The germline V gene encodes CDR1 MNHEY and CDR2 SMNVEV (reference sequence). V gave up 7 bases and J gave up 0 bases, with 9 bases separating them. The CDR3 length is 13 residues. The DNA for the CDR3 is TGTGCCAGCAAAAAAATCGACCAAGAGACCCAGTACTTC. Translated: CASKKIDQETQYF.

The chain employs TRBV27 and TRBJ1-5; D is possibly TRBD1 (5 bases). The germline CDR1 and CDR2 sequences are MNHEY and SMNVEV (reference sequence). This CDR3 is built from 14 residues. V gave up 3 bases and J gave up 3 bases, with 9 bases separating them. The CDR3 loop reads CASSLSRVNQPQHF. The DNA of the CDR3 is TGTGCCAGCAGTTTGAGCAGGGTCAATCAGCCCCAGCATTTT.

This rearrangement joins TRBV5-1 to TRBJ2-3; D may be TRBD1 (5 bases). This CDR3 is built from 15 residues. Trimming took 1 base from V and 2 from J, leaving 11 bases between them. Germline values: CDR1 SGHRS, CDR2 YFSETQ. The CDR3 DNA reads as TGCGCCAGCAGCTTGACGGCAGGGTCCACAGATACGCAGTATTTT. The encoded protein is CASSLTAGSTDTQYF.

The J gene is TRBJ1-4, the V gene TRBV7-2; 7 bases align to TRBD1. The length of the CDR3 is 15 residues. Trimming removed 2 bases from V and 2 bases from J; junction bases left unmatched: 2. The germline CDR1 and CDR2 sequences are SGHTA and FQGNSA. The CDR3: CASSLMGQTNEKLFF. The CDR3 DNA reads TGTGCCAGCAGCTTAATGGGACAGACTAATGAAAAACTGTTTTTT.

About this clone itself: One junction end does not reproduce the germline sequence, and a read error may be involved. The chain carries TRBV10-1 and TRBJ1-2; D gene unclear. The CDR3 spans 11 residues. Germline-derived CDR1 and CDR2 are WNHNN and SYGVQD (reference sequence). In DNA form, the CDR3 reads TGCGCCAGCAGTGAGTCGAGGGCCGTATTCTTC. Translating gives CASSESRAVFF.

This clone was seen more than once but under ten times. The chain employs TRBV5-4 and TRBJ1-1, with D possibly being TRBD1 (5 bases). CDR1 and CDR2 (germline): SGHNT, YYREEE (reference sequence). The CDR3 loop spans 14 amino acids. Trimming shortened V by 2 bases and J by 3 bases, and 11 bases separated the two germline ends. The CDR3 sequence: CASSFSRVDTEAFF. DNA for the CDR3: TGTGCCAGCAGCTTTTCCAGGGTGGACACTGAAGCTTTCTTT.

This chain joins TRBV5-1 and TRBJ1-2; tentatively, D is TRBD1 (5 bases). The CDR3 contains 14 residues. Trimming pared 0 bases from V and 7 bases from J, leaving 13 bases between. CDR1 SGHRS and CDR2 YFSETQ come from the germline V gene. CDR3 sequence: CASSLVSGPGGYTF. The CDR3 coding sequence is TGCGCCAGCAGCTTGGTGTCAGGGCCGGGTGGCTACACCTTC.